These 3 T cell receptor beta chains were sequenced from one sample in a study of blood T cell repertoires in COVID-19. Sequencing used immunoSEQ multiplex PCR; TCRdb keeps in-frame clones, though not all of them. The table has about 40,000 clones, about four fifths seen once; the top ten hold about 2.6%. Material: peripheral blood. These receptors all come from a woman aged 60-75 years with acute or convalescent COVID-19.

The V gene is TRBV24-1, the J gene TRBJ2-1; weak D call: TRBD1 (6 bases). Looked up from germline, CDR1 is KGHDR and CDR2 is SFDVKD. This CDR3 spans 15 amino acids. Trimming took off 10 bases at V and 3 bases at J, with 18 bases between the two ends. This CDR3 reads CATPRATGFYNEQFF. CDR3 DNA sequence: TGTGCCACTCCTAGGGCGACAGGATTCTACAATGAGCAGTTCTTC.

In DNA, the CDR3 is TGTGCCTGGAGTCCAGGGGACACTGAAGCTTTCTTT. This sequence encodes CAWSPGDTEAFF. The rearrangement uses TRBV30 and TRBJ1-1; a possible D gene is TRBD1 (6 bases). This CDR3 is 12 amino acids long. Per the germline V gene, CDR1 is GTSNPN and CDR2 is SVGIG (reference sequence). V shed 2 bases and J shed 3 bases, with 7 bases lying between them. Drawing the rest from reference TRBV30 and TRBJ1-1, the complete variable domain is SQTIHQWPATLVQPVGSPLSLECTVEGTSNPNLYWYRQAAGRGLQLLFYSVGIGQISSEVPQNLSASRPQDRQFILSSKKLLLSDSGFYLCAWSPGDTEAFFGQGTRLTVV.

This chain uses TRBV5-1 with TRBJ2-1, with 9 bases that match TRBD2. The junction had 12 bases not matched to a gene; V was cut back by 0 bases and J by 8 bases. Per germline, CDR1 SGHRS and CDR2 YFSETQ. CDR3 length: 17 amino acids. The CDR3 sequence is CASSLGYSSGSWDEQFF. CDR3 coding DNA: TGCGCCAGCAGCTTGGGGTATAGTAGCGGGAGTTGGGATGAGCAGTTCTTC.